This T cell receptor beta chain was identified during a study of Ad26.COV2.S vaccination and SARS-CoV-2 variants. This CDR3 region has 12 residues. Trimming cost V 2 bases and J 11 bases; bases outside gene matches: 4. The germline CDR1 and CDR2 sequences are KGHSH and LQKENI. Measured with immunoSEQ multiplex PCR; TCRdb has only the in-frame clones, and not every one. The table includes about 680,000 clones, 70% to 90% detected once. The treatment is: 19 received Ad26.COV2.S at low or high dose, single or two shots; roughly 5 received placebo; per-sample allocation not given. Specimens were obtained on day 63 following the first vaccine or placebo injection. A Boston adult aged 18-55 years was the donor.

The V gene is TRBV18, the J gene TRBJ1-1; 8 nucleotides line up with TRBD1. This receptor was obtained from a person aged 18 to 59 who received the Ad26.COV2.S COVID-19 vaccine or a placebo. This material consisted of peripheral blood, taken in a trial of Ad26.COV2.S vaccine versus placebo. CDR3 region: CASSPGQGAAFF. For the CDR3, the DNA is TGTGCCAGCTCACCAGGACAGGGTGCCGCTTTCTTT.